This entry is about one T cell receptor beta chain. The sample belongs to a study of OX40 agonist ivuxolimab in advanced cancers. The CDR3 consists of 15 residues. V was clipped by 3 bases and J by 3 bases; unmatched bases: 5. Germline V gene lookup returns CDR1 SGHNT and CDR2 YENEEA. Sequencing was performed with immunoSEQ multiplex PCR; in TCRdb, only in-frame clones are kept and a portion is missing. The sample lists 60,000 to 75,000 clones, 84% occurring once. The genes are TRBV11-3 and TRBJ2-1; 7 bases line up with TRBD1. The sequence came from an adult with an advanced solid tumor such as melanoma, head and neck, liver or kidney cancer. The starting material was CD4+ or CD8+ T cells sorted from blood, obtained in a trial of the OX40 agonist ivuxolimab. This CDR3 reads CASSFRTGDYNEQFF. CDR3 nucleotide sequence: TGTGCCAGCAGCTTCCGGACAGGAGACTACAATGAGCAGTTCTTC.